The 28 T cell receptor beta chains below all came from one sample that was sequenced in a study of cytotoxic CD8 clonotypes in ibrutinib-treated CLL. The table came from immunoSEQ multiplex PCR; TCRdb's copy has only in-frame clones and leaves some out. In the table there are nearly 300,000 clones, about 72% of which are singletons. The source material was PBMCs, sampled at disease progression, from a patient treated with ibrutinib. These receptors were collected from a human donor with chronic lymphocytic leukemia.

CDR3 in amino acids: CASSPRVGGETQYF. CDR3 coding DNA: TGCGCCAGCAGCCCCCGGGTTGGTGGAGAGACCCAGTACTTC. The rearrangement uses TRBV5-1 and TRBJ2-5; the D is unclear. Trimming cost V 4 bases and J 4 bases, with 14 bases left between them. CDR3 length: 14 residues. The germline V gene has CDR1 SGHRS and CDR2 YFSETQ.

This sequence joins TRBV7-8 and TRBJ2-3, with no clear D. CDR1 is SGHVS and CDR2 is FQNEAQ in the germline V gene. The ends were cut back, 2 bases at V and 5 bases at J, with 11 bases in the middle. There are 14 residues in the CDR3. CDR3 sequence reads: CASSLISYQDTQYF. The CDR3 bases are TGTGCCAGCAGCTTAATCAGCTACCAAGATACGCAGTATTTT.

Here the CDR3 reads CASSMRSGGAQADTQYF. The CDR3 coding sequence is TGTGCCAGTAGTATGAGGAGCGGGGGGGCGCAAGCAGATACGCAGTATTTT. This chain links TRBV19 with TRBJ2-3, with 10 bases aligning to TRBD2. The germline V gene encodes CDR1 LNHDA and CDR2 SQIVND (reference sequence). The V and J ends lost 3 bases and 4 bases, in that order; junction bases with no gene match: 10. The CDR3 covers 17 residues.

The chain has TRBV11-2 and TRBJ2-4, with D perhaps TRBD1 or TRBD2 (5 bases each). The CDR3 covers 16 residues. Trimming stripped 1 base from V and 4 bases from J, with 14 bases between. The germline V gene encodes CDR1 SGHAT and CDR2 FQNNGV. The CDR3 DNA reads TGTGCCAGCAGCTTAGGGCCAGGGAGAGTAAAAAACATTCAGTACTTC. Protein: CASSLGPGRVKNIQYF.

The chain joins TRBV5-4 to TRBJ1-1, with a weak D call TRBD1 (6 bases). V was trimmed by 4 bases and J by 1 base, leaving 14 bases between them. CDR3 size: 15 residues. The V gene's germline CDR1 is SGHNT and CDR2 YYREEE (reference sequence). In DNA form, the CDR3 reads TGTGCCAGCAGCAACCTAGGGACACCGAACACTGAAGCTTTCTTT. Translation: CASSNLGTPNTEAFF.

The V gene is TRBV10-1, the J gene TRBJ2-4; the D gene is possibly TRBD1 (6 bases). Germline V CDR1 and CDR2: WNHNN, SYGVQD (reference sequence). The CDR3 runs 16 residues. The V end lost 0 bases, the J end lost 3 bases, and 12 bases lay between the germline ends. CDR3 nucleotides: TGCGCCAGCAGTGAGTCTCCGGACAGTGTCAAAAACATTCAGTACTTC. Translation gives CASSESPDSVKNIQYF.

This sequence joins TRBV7-6 and TRBJ1-2, with unresolved D. The CDR3 contains 12 residues. The V gene's germline CDR1 is SGHVS and CDR2 FNYEAQ. Trimming removed 5 bases at V and 7 bases at J, with 11 bases between. The CDR3 nucleotides are TGTGCCAGCAGCCCCCTGGACCGTGGCTACACCTTC. This translates into CASSPLDRGYTF. Full variable domain (remainder filled in from reference TRBV7-6 and TRBJ1-2): GAGVSQSPRYKVTKRGQDVALRCDPISGHVSLYWYRQALGQGPEFLTYFNYEAQQDKSGLPNDRFSAERPEGSISTLTIQRTEQRDSAMYRCASSPLDRGYTFGSGTRLTVV.

The genes are TRBV25-1 and TRBJ1-2; possibly TRBD1 for D (5 bases). The germline V and J ends were trimmed by 5 bases and 5 bases, with 15 bases remaining between them. Germline V gene lookup returns CDR1 MGHDK and CDR2 SYGVNS. The length of the CDR3 is 14 residues. The CDR3 nucleotides read TGTGCCAGCAGTAAGGGGCAAACTTTTTATGGCTACACCTTC. This translates into CASSKGQTFYGYTF.

Turning to this clone: This may come from a read error, since a much larger clone is one base off. Other DNA sequences in the same sample also yield this CDR3. V is TRBV5-1 and J is TRBJ1-3, with a tentative D call TRBD1 (6 bases). V dropped 0 bases and J dropped 0 bases, with 10 bases sitting between them. Germline V gene lookup returns CDR1 SGHRS and CDR2 YFSETQ. The CDR3 is made up of 16 amino acids. The CDR3 coding sequence is TGCGCCAGCAGCTTGGAGGGGGGAAACTCTGGAAACACCATATATTTT. It is translated as CASSLEGGNSGNTIYF.

The chain is built from TRBV5-6 and TRBJ2-5; D not certain. Trimming shortened V by 1 base and J by 5 bases, and 6 bases separated the two germline ends. Germline assignment: CDR1 SGHDT and CDR2 YYEEEE. The CDR3 sequence is 12 residues long. For the CDR3, the DNA is TGTGCCAGCAGCTTGTATGTCGAGACCCAGTACTTC. Residues: CASSLYVETQYF.

This chain joins TRBV15 and TRBJ1-4, with D hard to call. Trimming shortened V by 1 base and J by 8 bases, and 14 bases separated the two germline ends. The CDR3 is made up of 15 amino acids. Looked up from germline, CDR1 is LNHNV and CDR2 is YYDKDF (reference sequence). This CDR3 is CATSRAGEGEEKLFF. The CDR3 DNA is TGTGCCACCAGCAGAGCCGGGGAGGGAGAGGAAAAACTGTTTTTT.

This clone was counted between two and nine times. The CDR3 DNA follows: TGTGCCAGCTCACCACGGGGTCCAGACGGCTACACCTTC. This encodes CASSPRGPDGYTF. V is TRBV18 and J is TRBJ1-2; D ambiguous. V shed 1 base and J shed 8 bases, with 11 bases lying between them. The CDR3 is 13 amino acids. The germline CDR1 and CDR2 sequences are KGHSH and LQKENI.

The chain combines TRBV5-1 with TRBJ2-7, with 7 bases matching TRBD2. Trimming removed 1 base from V and 6 bases from J; junction bases left unmatched: 13. Germline V gene lookup returns CDR1 SGHRS and CDR2 YFSETQ. The CDR3 has 16 residues. CDR3 sequence reads: CASSLTVPGGQGEQYF. The CDR3 DNA reads as TGCGCCAGCAGCTTGACCGTACCGGGGGGTCAGGGCGAGCAGTACTTC.

J is TRBJ2-1 and V is TRBV4-1; D may correspond to TRBD1 or TRBD2 (5 bases each). Germline values: CDR1 MGHRA, CDR2 YSYEKL. Trimming left V 4 bases short and J 2 bases short, with 18 bases between. The CDR3 is 17 residues long. Here the CDR3 DNA reads TGCGCCAGCAGCCTCACGGGGCTAGCCGATGCCTACAATGAGCAGTTCTTC. Its translation: CASSLTGLADAYNEQFF.

The chain recombines TRBV9 with TRBJ2-7; TRBD1 or TRBD2 may be the D gene (5 bases each). The CDR3 extends over 15 amino acids. Trimming stripped 4 bases from V and 5 bases from J, with 19 bases between. CDR1 and CDR2 from the germline V gene are SGDLS and YYNGEE. CDR3 nucleotide sequence: TGTGCCAGCAGCCCCGGGGACCCGGGGACCCACGAGCAGTACTTC. It translates to CASSPGDPGTHEQYF.

This clone appeared once. V gene TRBV5-1 combines with J gene TRBJ2-2, with TRBD2 identical over 11 bases. Germline assignment: CDR1 SGHRS and CDR2 YFSETQ. The CDR3 totals 17 residues. The ends lost 1 base at V and 6 bases at J; junction bases unmatched: 8. DNA for the CDR3: TGCGCCAGCAGCTTGAGTCTAGCGGGAGGTGGCCCCGGGGAGCTGTTTTTT. Amino acid sequence: CASSLSLAGGGPGELFF.

In this sample, this clone turned up once. The V gene is TRBV6-5, the J gene TRBJ2-7; the D gene is possibly TRBD2 (5 bases). Between the trimmed V and J ends, which lost 4 bases and 2 bases, there was a span of 12 bases. This CDR3 is 14 amino acids long. The V gene's germline CDR1 is MNHEY and CDR2 SVGAGI. CDR3 DNA sequence: TGTGCCAGCAGTTTGCCCGGGGTAACCTACGAGCAGTACTTC. Encoded protein: CASSLPGVTYEQYF.

The gene calls are TRBV5-6 and TRBJ2-7, with 10 bases lining up with TRBD1. The germline V gene has CDR1 SGHDT and CDR2 YYEEEE. The trim removed 4 bases at V and 2 bases at J, leaving 6 bases unmatched. The CDR3 runs to 15 residues. The chain's CDR3 is CASSPSGTGAYEQYF. The CDR3, as DNA: TGTGCCAGCAGCCCATCCGGGACAGGGGCCTACGAGCAGTACTTC.

The CDR3 reads CASSPHPGQGYGYTF. As DNA, the CDR3 is TGTGCCAGCAGTCCACATCCGGGACAGGGGTATGGCTACACCTTC. The chain combines TRBV27 with TRBJ1-2; 10 bases fit TRBD1. The CDR3 covers 15 residues. The J segment lost 5 bases and the V segment lost 5 bases, leaving 8 bases of the junction unmatched. The germline gives CDR1 MNHEY, CDR2 SMNVEV (reference sequence).

The chain couples TRBV19 to TRBJ2-1; unclear D gene. V was trimmed by 6 bases and J by 7 bases, leaving 7 bases between them. Germline V gives CDR1 LNHDA, CDR2 SQIVND (reference sequence). The CDR3 loop spans 11 amino acids. The CDR3 sequence is CASSLGNEQFF. The CDR3 DNA reads TGTGCCAGTAGCTTAGGTAATGAGCAGTTCTTC.

The rearrangement uses TRBV18 and TRBJ2-5; either TRBD1 or TRBD2 may fit D (5 bases each). V dropped 4 bases and J dropped 1 base, with 16 bases sitting between them. The CDR3 runs 16 residues. The germline CDR1 and CDR2 sequences are KGHSH and LQKENI. The CDR3 here is CASSLKGMGTQETQYF. The CDR3 DNA follows: TGTGCCAGCTCACTTAAGGGCATGGGGACCCAAGAGACCCAGTACTTC. Filled out from reference TRBV18 and TRBJ2-5, the complete variable domain reads NAGVMQNPRHLVRRRGQEARLRCSPMKGHSHVYWYRQLPEEGLKFMVYLQKENIIDESGMPKERFSAEFPKEGPSILRIQQVVRGDSAAYFCASSLKGMGTQETQYFGPGTRLLVL.

This clone was picked up a small number of times. This rearrangement joins TRBV5-1 to TRBJ2-7, with 7 bases matching TRBD1. This CDR3 spans 15 amino acids. Germline V gives CDR1 SGHRS, CDR2 YFSETQ. V lost 3 bases and J lost 3; bases outside the gene matches: 9. The CDR3 nucleotides read TGCGCCAGCAGCTCAGGACAGGCTCTAAACTACGAGCAGTACTTC. This gives the protein CASSSGQALNYEQYF.

V is TRBV5-4 and J is TRBJ2-1; D call uncertain. V dropped 0 bases and J dropped 4 bases, with 2 bases sitting between them. The CDR3 runs 12 residues. Per germline, CDR1 SGHNT and CDR2 YYREEE (reference sequence). The CDR3 nucleotides are TGTGCCAGCAGCTTGGAGTACAATGAGCAGTTCTTC. It translates to CASSLEYNEQFF.

In its sample, this clone was seen once. J is TRBJ2-7 and V is TRBV5-4, with D hard to call. Trimming took off 3 bases at V and 9 bases at J, with 19 bases between the two ends. The CDR3 spans 14 residues. Per germline, CDR1 SGHNT and CDR2 YYREEE (reference sequence). The CDR3 DNA reads TGTGCCAGCAGCTACCAGAGCTACGATCCTGTGCAGTACTTC. It yields the protein CASSYQSYDPVQYF.

The chain is built from TRBV30 and TRBJ2-2; D gene uncertain. The CDR3 is 15 residues long. The V gene lost 1 base and the J gene lost 2 bases, with 11 bases spanning the gap. Germline CDR1 GTSNPN, CDR2 SVGIG (reference sequence). This CDR3 is CAWSEARPNTGELFF. CDR3 nucleotide sequence: TGTGCCTGGAGTGAGGCGCGGCCTAACACCGGGGAGCTGTTTTTT.

V gene TRBV2 combines with J gene TRBJ2-3; perhaps TRBD2 as D (6 bases). Germline CDR1 SNHLY, CDR2 FYNNEI. The CDR3 totals 15 residues. Trimming pared 3 bases from V and 1 base from J, leaving 11 bases between. CDR3 loop: CASSDILAGTDTQYF. CDR3 in DNA: TGTGCCAGCAGTGATATACTAGCTGGCACAGATACGCAGTATTTT.

The V and J genes are TRBV9 and TRBJ2-5, with 10 bases that match TRBD2. The germline V gene encodes CDR1 SGDLS and CDR2 YYNGEE. CDR3 length: 17 amino acids. With 0 bases clipped from V and 5 bases from J, the junction kept 10 bases outside the gene matches. Written as DNA, the CDR3 is TGTGCCAGCAGCGTAGCCCCAGCGGGGGGGCTTTGGGAGACCCAGTACTTC. Protein sequence: CASSVAPAGGLWETQYF.

This chain connects TRBV7-9 to TRBJ1-2, with D unclear. Trimming left V 1 base short and J 2 bases short, with 8 bases between. The V gene's germline CDR1 is SEHNR and CDR2 FQNEAQ (reference sequence). The CDR3 is made up of 14 amino acids. In DNA form, the CDR3 reads TGTGCCAGCAGCTTAGGCGCGGGGAACTATGGCTACACCTTC. It codes for CASSLGAGNYGYTF.